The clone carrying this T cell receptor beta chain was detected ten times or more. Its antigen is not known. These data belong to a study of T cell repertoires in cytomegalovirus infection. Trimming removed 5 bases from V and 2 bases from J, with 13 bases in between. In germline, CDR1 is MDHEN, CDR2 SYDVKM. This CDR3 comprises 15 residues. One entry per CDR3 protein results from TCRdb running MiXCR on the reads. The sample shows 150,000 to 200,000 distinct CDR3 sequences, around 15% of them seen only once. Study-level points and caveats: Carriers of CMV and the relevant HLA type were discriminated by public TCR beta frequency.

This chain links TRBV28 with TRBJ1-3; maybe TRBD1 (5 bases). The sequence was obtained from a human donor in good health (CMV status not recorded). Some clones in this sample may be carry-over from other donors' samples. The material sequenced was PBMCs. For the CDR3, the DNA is TGTGCCAGCAGTGGGGCCCTGGGAGCTGGAAACACCATATATTTT. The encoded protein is CASSGALGAGNTIYF. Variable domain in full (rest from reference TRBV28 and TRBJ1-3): DVKVTQSSRYLVKRTGEKVFLECVQDMDHENMFWYRQDPGLGLRLIYFSYDVKMKEKGDIPEGYSVSREKKERFSLILESASTNQTSMYLCASSGALGAGNTIYFGEGSWLTVV.